This entry describes one TCR beta chain. Per the study methods: Reference gene primer amplification gave estimated nucleated cell counts. Method: immunoSEQ multiplex PCR; TCRdb's copy keeps in-frame clones and lacks some. V and J calls and clone size are copied from that table; D and trimming were computed from the DNA. The sample lists roughly 340,000 clones; more than 70% were seen once. The V gene's germline CDR1 is LNHDA and CDR2 SQIVND (reference sequence). This CDR3 spans 14 amino acids. The V segment lost 5 bases and the J segment 2 bases; nucleotides outside the gene matches: 2. These data are taken from a study of blood T cell repertoires in COVID-19. Overall study: The origin of the acute and convalescent COVID-19 samples was the United States, Italy and Spain.

J is TRBJ2-3 and V is TRBV19; 9 positions agree with TRBD1. The sequence was collected from a woman younger than 45 with COVID-19, enrolled during active disease. The sequenced sample consisted of peripheral blood. In nucleotides, the CDR3 is TGTGCCAGTAGTGACAGGGGGGACACAGATACGCAGTATTTT. Encoded protein: CASSDRGDTDTQYF.